Each of the 23 T cell receptor beta chains below was sequenced from the same sample in a study of beta chain features in type 1 diabetes. Sequencing targeted expressed TCRB transcripts, as all isolated RNA had been reverse transcribed. TCRdb's copy holds only in-frame clones and misses some; the assay was immunoSEQ multiplex PCR. The sample includes 130,000 to 150,000 clones, about 10% seen only once; the top ten take roughly 0.69%. The sequencing input was central memory CD4+ T cells from blood. The receptors were gathered from a man aged 18 to 30 in good health.

The genes are TRBV6-6 and TRBJ2-1; 7 bases agree with TRBD1. CDR3 length equals 13 residues. Germline values: CDR1 MNHNY, CDR2 SVGAGI (reference sequence). The V gene end was trimmed by 5 bases and the J gene end by 9 bases; junction bases not matched to a gene: 7. The CDR3 here is CASSTTGTGEQFF. In DNA form, the CDR3 reads TGTGCCAGCAGTACGACAGGGACCGGTGAGCAGTTCTTC.

This clone has only a few counts. With a far larger clone one base away, a read error is the likely cause. This chain uses TRBV7-8 with TRBJ2-1, with D hard to call. The CDR3 runs to 11 residues. V was trimmed by 5 bases and J by 4 bases, leaving 3 bases between them. Looked up from germline, CDR1 is SGHVS and CDR2 is FQNEAQ. DNA of the CDR3: TGTGCCAGCAGCCCATACAATGAGCAGTTCTTC. Its translation is CASSPYNEQFF.

This sequence joins TRBV7-9 and TRBJ2-2; possibly TRBD1 for D (5 bases). This CDR3 has 14 residues. Germline lookup yields CDR1 SEHNR and CDR2 FQNEAQ (reference sequence). V was cut by 3 bases and J by 1 base, with 6 bases left in between. CDR3 loop: CASSFDRNTGELFF. CDR3 DNA sequence: TGTGCCAGCAGCTTCGACAGGAACACCGGGGAGCTGTTTTTT.

This clone occurred a few times. The chain is built from TRBV20-1 and TRBJ2-5; D possibly corresponds to TRBD2 (5 bases). The CDR3 sequence is 10 residues long. CDR1 is DFQATT, CDR2 SNEGSKA, per germline (reference sequence). V lost 6 bases and J 7 bases, leaving 9 bases between the germline ends. CDR3 coding DNA: TGCAGTGCGGACCGGGGGACCCAGTACTTC. Its protein product is CSADRGTQYF.

The rearrangement uses TRBV2 and TRBJ2-1; D possibly corresponds to TRBD1 (5 bases). V lost 0 bases and J 8 bases, leaving 14 bases between the germline ends. This CDR3 comprises 15 residues. CDR1 SNHLY and CDR2 FYNNEI come from the germline V gene. The CDR3 loop reads CASSEAKGRADEQFF. As DNA, the CDR3 is TGTGCCAGCAGTGAAGCGAAGGGCAGGGCGGATGAGCAGTTCTTC.

The chain links TRBV14 to TRBJ2-7; D possibly corresponds to TRBD2 (6 bases). The CDR3 consists of 13 residues. Trimming pared 0 bases from V and 5 bases from J, leaving 8 bases between. CDR1 is SGHDN, CDR2 FVKESK, per germline. CDR3 DNA: TGTGCCAGCAGCCAAGAGGGGAGGCACGAGCAGTACTTC. Translated: CASSQEGRHEQYF.

The rearrangement uses TRBV4-3 and TRBJ2-1; TRBD2 matches at 8 bases. CDR3 size: 18 residues. The V segment lost 0 bases and the J segment 7 bases; nucleotides outside the gene matches: 14. Looked up from germline, CDR1 is LGHNA and CDR2 is YSLEER. In DNA, the CDR3 is TGCGCCAGCAGCCAAGACGGCCAAATAGCGGGACAACGTAATGAGCAGTTCTTC. It translates to CASSQDGQIAGQRNEQFF.

This clone was found a few times. The chain recombines TRBV6-5 with TRBJ2-7, with TRBD1 matching 8 bases. Germline CDR1 and CDR2: MNHEY and SVGAGI. The CDR3 has 14 amino acids. Trimming cost V 6 bases and J 3 bases; bases outside gene matches: 7. CDR3 coding DNA: TGTGCCAGCAGCAAACCGACAGGGGACTACGAGCAGTACTTC. Translating gives CASSKPTGDYEQYF.

This clone showed up just a few times. The V and J genes are TRBV4-3 and TRBJ1-2; TRBD1 is a possible D gene (6 bases). The CDR3 is 15 amino acids. V shed 3 bases and J shed 4 bases, with 15 bases lying between them. CDR1 is LGHNA, CDR2 YSLEER, per germline. The CDR3 coding sequence is TGCGCCAGCAGCCAGGTCGGGGGGCTCGGCTATGGCTACACCTTC. This sequence encodes CASSQVGGLGYGYTF.

This rearrangement joins TRBV18 to TRBJ1-2; D perhaps matches TRBD1 (6 bases). CDR3 length: 14 residues. Germline lookup yields CDR1 KGHSH and CDR2 LQKENI. Deletions cut 4 bases from V and 8 bases from J, with 17 bases between. CDR3 in DNA: TGTGCCAGCTCACAACAGGGACCCCTTCAAGGCTACACCTTC. It encodes CASSQQGPLQGYTF.

This clone was counted only a few times. The genes are TRBV27 and TRBJ2-1, with 11 bases fitting TRBD1. Germline trimming cut 5 bases from V and 0 bases from J; bases unmatched to any gene: 6. The length of the CDR3 is 17 residues. Germline V gene data show CDR1 as MNHEY and CDR2 as SMNVEV (reference sequence). CDR3 bases: TGTGCCAGCAGTGGGGGGACAGGGGGAAACTCCTACAATGAGCAGTTCTTC. Its translation: CASSGGTGGNSYNEQFF.

This clone was counted between two and nine times. The chain joins TRBV28 to TRBJ2-5; 10 bases fit TRBD2. The germline V gene has CDR1 MDHEN and CDR2 SYDVKM. V trimming: 5 bases; J trimming: 5 bases; junction bases outside the gene matches: 5. The CDR3 is 14 residues long. The CDR3 DNA follows: TGTGCCAGCAGTGGAGCGGGGGGGCCGGAGACCCAGTACTTC. Its protein product is CASSGAGGPETQYF. The whole variable domain, filled in from reference TRBV28 and TRBJ2-5, reads DVKVTQSSRYLVKRTGEKVFLECVQDMDHENMFWYRQDPGLGLRLIYFSYDVKMKEKGDIPEGYSVSREKKERFSLILESASTNQTSMYLCASSGAGGPETQYFGPGTRLLVL.

This clone was seen many times. The V and J genes are TRBV18 and TRBJ2-5, with TRBD2 matching over 9 bases. With 3 bases clipped from V and 5 bases from J, the junction kept 4 bases outside the gene matches. CDR1 KGHSH and CDR2 LQKENI come from the germline V gene. CDR3 size: 14 residues. CDR3 amino acids: CASSPETSGETQYF. The CDR3 bases are TGTGCCAGCTCACCTGAAACTAGCGGGGAGACCCAGTACTTC.

This clone has at least ten counts. This chain joins TRBV11-2 and TRBJ2-5; 10 nucleotides match TRBD1. V lost 5 bases and J lost 5; bases outside the gene matches: 2. This CDR3 contains 13 residues. The germline V gene has CDR1 SGHAT and CDR2 FQNNGV. Here the CDR3 reads CASSVGQGETQYF. The CDR3 nucleotides are TGTGCCAGCAGCGTGGGACAGGGGGAGACCCAGTACTTC.

The chain employs TRBV19 and TRBJ2-3; 8 nucleotides agree with TRBD1. This CDR3 region has 16 residues. V was pared by 5 bases and J by 4 bases, with 11 bases of the junction left unmatched. The germline CDR1 and CDR2 sequences are LNHDA and SQIVND (reference sequence). CDR3 coding DNA: TGTGCCAGTAGTCTCCTGCTGACAGGGGTTGCAGATACGCAGTATTTT. Protein sequence: CASSLLLTGVADTQYF.

This clone has just a few counts. The chain carries TRBV10-3 and TRBJ1-2; no reliable D call. The CDR3 totals 13 residues. Germline CDR1 reads ENHRY; CDR2 reads SYGVKD. The CDR3 reads CANAGVSGYGYTF. CDR3 nucleotide sequence: TGTGCGAACGCGGGAGTTTCGGGCTATGGCTACACCTTC.

This clone was counted a few times. The rearrangement joins TRBV7-2 to TRBJ2-5; D not resolved. The V end was cut by 5 bases, the J end by 4 bases, with 5 bases between. The CDR3 has 11 amino acids. Germline CDR1 SGHTA, CDR2 FQGNSA. The DNA of the CDR3 is TGTGCCAGCAGCCGTGTAGAGACCCAGTACTTC. Its translation: CASSRVETQYF. Supplemented by reference TRBV7-2 and TRBJ2-5, the full variable domain reads GAGVSQSPSNKVTEKGKDVELRCDPISGHTALYWYRQSLGQGLEFLIYFQGNSAPDKSGLPSDRFSAERTGGSVSTLTIQRTQQEDSAVYLCASSRVETQYFGPGTRLLVL.

This clone was seen more than once but under ten times. The J gene is TRBJ1-6, the V gene TRBV7-9; 9 bases match TRBD1. Losses at the gene ends were 2 bases for V and 10 bases for J; bases not matched to a gene: 3. The CDR3 extends over 14 amino acids. CDR1 is SEHNR and CDR2 is FQNEAQ in the germline V gene (reference sequence). The CDR3 nucleotides read TGTGCCAGCAGCTTACGACAGGGGGGATCACCCCTCCACTTT. Its translation: CASSLRQGGSPLHF.

The chain is built from TRBV30 and TRBJ2-1; 8 bases map to TRBD2. Trimming at V came to 2 bases and at J to 8 bases, leaving 8 bases not matched to a gene. From germline, CDR1 is GTSNPN and CDR2 SVGIG (reference sequence). The CDR3 extends over 14 amino acids. In DNA form, the CDR3 reads TGTGCCTGGAGTATTAACGGGGGGGTCGATGAGCAGTTCTTC. Its translation: CAWSINGGVDEQFF.

This clone occurred a few times. This chain links TRBV5-1 with TRBJ2-5; 14 bases agree with TRBD2. This CDR3 has 15 residues. The ends lost 5 bases at V and 4 bases at J; junction bases unmatched: 4. The V gene's germline CDR1 is SGHRS and CDR2 YFSETQ. DNA of the CDR3: TGCGCCAGCAGACAGACTAGCGGGGGGGCAGAGACCCAGTACTTC. It codes for CASRQTSGGAETQYF.

This clone was detected a few times. The V gene is TRBV2, the J gene TRBJ2-5, with D tentatively TRBD2 (5 bases). The CDR3 totals 12 residues. Trimming pared 11 bases from V and 1 base from J, leaving 11 bases between. Germline CDR1 and CDR2: SNHLY and FYNNEI. The CDR3 region has the DNA TGTGCCGGCGGGTCTGTCCAAGAGACCCAGTACTTC. Its translation: CAGGSVQETQYF.

This chain uses TRBV10-3 with TRBJ1-4; 7 bases line up with TRBD1. The CDR3 length is 15 residues. J was trimmed by 2 bases and V by 2 bases; bases with no gene match: 2. CDR1 and CDR2 (germline): ENHRY, SYGVKD. CDR3 DNA: TGTGCCATCAGTGAGGAGGGGGCTACTAATGAAAAACTGTTTTTT. Protein product: CAISEEGATNEKLFF.

The V gene is TRBV5-4, the J gene TRBJ2-7; D call uncertain. The germline V gene has CDR1 SGHNT and CDR2 YYREEE (reference sequence). The CDR3 consists of 13 residues. V dropped 3 bases and J dropped 4 bases, with 11 bases sitting between them. CDR3 amino acids: CASSSQVGYEQYF. CDR3 nucleotides: TGTGCCAGCAGCTCCCAGGTTGGTTACGAGCAGTACTTC.